One and the same sample provided the 18 T cell receptor beta chains below, sequenced in a study of blood T cell repertoires in COVID-19. Generated by immunoSEQ multiplex PCR, the TCRdb table keeps only in-frame clones and is missing some. The table records approximately 150,000 clones, 84% of them present only once. The sample was PBMCs or T cells enriched from blood (not recorded which). The receptors originated from a man aged 50 or older in a cohort exposed to, infected with or recovered from COVID-19 (not recorded which).

V gene TRBV28 combines with J gene TRBJ2-7; D is possibly TRBD2 (5 bases). The CDR3 sequence is 15 residues long. Per the germline V gene, CDR1 is MDHEN and CDR2 is SYDVKM. V was clipped by 6 bases and J by 3 bases, with 18 bases between them. The CDR3 DNA reads as TGTGCCAGCAGCTCTGTCGGGGTTACCCTCTACGAGCAGTACTTC. It codes for CASSSVGVTLYEQYF.

The chain combines TRBV5-1 with TRBJ2-3, with D maybe TRBD2 (8 bases). V lost 4 bases, J lost 0 bases, and 24 bases lay in between. The CDR3 runs 19 residues. Germline V gives CDR1 SGHRS, CDR2 YFSETQ. CDR3 amino acids: CASSRGQSGSEASTDTQYF. The CDR3 region has the DNA TGCGCCAGCAGCCGGGGACAGAGCGGGAGCGAAGCTAGCACAGATACGCAGTATTTT.

V gene TRBV2 combines with J gene TRBJ2-7, with TRBD2 as a possible D gene (6 bases). The V gene's germline CDR1 is SNHLY and CDR2 FYNNEI. The length of the CDR3 is 15 residues. With 7 bases removed from V and 2 bases from J, the gap between germline ends came to 18 bases. CDR3 nucleotides: TGTGCCAGCACCCCGAGGGTCCAGCGGGCCTACGAGCAGTACTTC. The encoded protein is CASTPRVQRAYEQYF.

The chain uses TRBV7-2 and TRBJ2-1; TRBD2 matches 8 bases. The length of the CDR3 is 16 residues. V was clipped by 2 bases and J by 0 bases; unmatched bases: 3. Germline values: CDR1 SGHTA, CDR2 FQGNSA. The CDR3 sequence is CASSLTSGYSYNEQFF. CDR3 nucleotide sequence: TGTGCCAGCAGCTTAACTAGCGGATACTCCTACAATGAGCAGTTCTTC. Full variable domain (rest looked up from reference TRBV7-2 and TRBJ2-1): GAGVSQSPSNKVTEKGKDVELRCDPISGHTALYWYRQSLGQGLEFLIYFQGNSAPDKSGLPSDRFSAERTGGSVSTLTIQRTQQEDSAVYLCASSLTSGYSYNEQFFGPGTRLTVL.

The rearrangement links TRBV7-2 to TRBJ2-3; D remains ambiguous. This CDR3 is 14 amino acids long. Germline V CDR1 and CDR2: SGHTA, FQGNSA. V dropped 8 bases and J dropped 4 bases, with 16 bases sitting between them. The CDR3 reads CASSPSPLPDTQYF. In DNA form, the CDR3 reads TGTGCCAGCTCCCCTAGTCCCCTGCCAGATACGCAGTATTTT.

The J gene is TRBJ2-3, the V gene TRBV6-5; a possible D gene is TRBD2 (6 bases). Germline-derived CDR1 and CDR2 are MNHEY and SVGAGI. The CDR3 consists of 16 residues. Trimming removed 0 bases at V and 0 bases at J, with 10 bases between. This CDR3 is CASSYSVGGSTDTQYF. CDR3 sequence (DNA): TGTGCCAGCAGTTACTCGGTGGGGGGTAGCACAGATACGCAGTATTTT.

The J gene is TRBJ2-7, the V gene TRBV7-3; 8 nucleotides agree with TRBD1. Per germline, CDR1 SGHTA and CDR2 FQGTGA. The CDR3 loop spans 13 amino acids. The V gene end was trimmed by 5 bases and the J gene end by 8 bases; junction bases not matched to a gene: 8. The CDR3 region has the DNA TGTGCCAGCAGCCCCCGGACAGGGTCCCAGCAGTACTTC. Its translation: CASSPRTGSQQYF.

This clone was counted a single time. The chain links TRBV12-2 to TRBJ2-1; the table's D call TRBD2 went unverified against the DNA. TRBV12-2 counts as a pseudogene. This CDR3 comprises 17 residues. CDR3 in DNA: TGTGCAAGTCGCCTATCCCGGGAGATAGCGGCTTACAATGAGCAGTTCTTC. Translation: CASRLSREIAAYNEQFF.

The chain links TRBV5-1 to TRBJ1-1, with D possibly being TRBD1 (6 bases). Germline V gene data show CDR1 as SGHRS and CDR2 as YFSETQ. The CDR3 is 16 amino acids. Deletions cut 0 bases from V and 5 bases from J, with 17 bases between. CDR3: CASSLGQATFLTEAFF. The CDR3 bases are TGCGCCAGCAGCTTGGGACAGGCTACGTTTCTGACTGAAGCTTTCTTT.

This clone appeared once. The chain uses TRBV23-1 and TRBJ2-7; TRBD2 aligns across 9 bases. TRBV23-1 is flagged as an ORF with uncertain function. After removal of 0 bases from V and 0 bases from J, the junction contained 15 bases not matched to a gene. The CDR3 is made up of 20 amino acids. CDR3 DNA: TGCGCCAGCAGTCAATCGAAGGCGACTAGCGGAAACTGGAGCTCCTACGAGCAGTACTTC. As protein: CASSQSKATSGNWSSYEQYF.

V gene TRBV18 combines with J gene TRBJ1-4, with 7 bases lining up with TRBD1. CDR1 and CDR2 from the germline V gene are KGHSH and LQKENI. CDR3 length equals 14 residues. V was clipped by 6 bases and J by 0 bases; unmatched bases: 1. The CDR3 sequence: CASSQGATNEKLFF. The DNA of the CDR3 is TGTGCCAGCTCCCAGGGGGCAACTAATGAAAAACTGTTTTTT.

The CDR3 coding sequence is TGTGCCTGGAGTTCGACAGGTACTAGCGGACTAGCCAAAAACATTCAGTACTTC. This translates into CAWSSTGTSGLAKNIQYF. The chain combines TRBV30 with TRBJ2-4; 8 bases are a match to TRBD2. The CDR3 totals 18 residues. The junction had 12 bases not matched to a gene; V was cut back by 2 bases and J by 0 bases. From germline, CDR1 is GTSNPN and CDR2 SVGIG (reference sequence).

The chain is built from TRBV29-1 and TRBJ1-1; possibly TRBD1 for D (6 bases). This CDR3 is built from 13 residues. Trimming pared 4 bases from V and 1 base from J, leaving 10 bases between. From germline, CDR1 is SQVTM and CDR2 ANQGSEA. This CDR3 is CSVVRGQNTEAFF. The CDR3 DNA reads TGCAGCGTTGTGAGGGGACAGAACACTGAAGCTTTCTTT.

This chain joins TRBV11-2 and TRBJ2-3; 9 positions agree with TRBD2. The germline V gene encodes CDR1 SGHAT and CDR2 FQNNGV. V lost 5 bases to trimming and J lost 2 bases; unmatched junction nucleotides: 5. This CDR3 has 15 residues. DNA for the CDR3: TGTGCCAGCAGCAACCTAGCGGGGAACACAGATACGCAGTATTTT. This gives the protein CASSNLAGNTDTQYF.

V gene TRBV27 combines with J gene TRBJ1-2; 7 bases fit TRBD1. The CDR3 spans 13 residues. With 4 bases clipped from V and 8 bases from J, the junction kept 7 bases outside the gene matches. The germline gives CDR1 MNHEY, CDR2 SMNVEV (reference sequence). Here the CDR3 reads CASSSTGPRGYTF. The CDR3 nucleotides read TGTGCCAGCAGTTCGACAGGGCCCCGGGGCTACACCTTC.

The rearrangement uses TRBV27 and TRBJ2-1; 12 positions match TRBD2. The CDR3 length is 16 residues. With V trimmed by 6 bases and J by 6 bases, 9 bases remained unmatched. Germline-derived CDR1 and CDR2 are MNHEY and SMNVEV (reference sequence). CDR3 loop: CASSYRLAGGLNEQFF. For the CDR3, the DNA is TGTGCCAGCAGCTACCGGCTAGCGGGGGGGCTCAATGAGCAGTTCTTC.

Comments on this clone: The sample has other DNA sequences that encode this CDR3 too. The chain has TRBV5-4 and TRBJ2-5; TRBD2 might be the D (5 bases). V lost 4 bases, J lost 4 bases, and 8 bases lay in between. The CDR3 contains 12 residues. CDR1 is SGHNT and CDR2 is YYREEE in the germline V gene (reference sequence). The CDR3 DNA follows: TGTGCCAGCAGCCCCGGAGGAGAGACCCAGTACTTC. Its protein product is CASSPGGETQYF.

V gene TRBV19 combines with J gene TRBJ2-3; no firm D call. The germline CDR1 and CDR2 sequences are LNHDA and SQIVND (reference sequence). V dropped 5 bases and J dropped 0 bases, with 6 bases sitting between them. This CDR3 contains 13 residues. CDR3 residues: CASSAPSTDTQYF. The CDR3 bases are TGTGCCAGTAGTGCGCCTAGCACAGATACGCAGTATTTT.